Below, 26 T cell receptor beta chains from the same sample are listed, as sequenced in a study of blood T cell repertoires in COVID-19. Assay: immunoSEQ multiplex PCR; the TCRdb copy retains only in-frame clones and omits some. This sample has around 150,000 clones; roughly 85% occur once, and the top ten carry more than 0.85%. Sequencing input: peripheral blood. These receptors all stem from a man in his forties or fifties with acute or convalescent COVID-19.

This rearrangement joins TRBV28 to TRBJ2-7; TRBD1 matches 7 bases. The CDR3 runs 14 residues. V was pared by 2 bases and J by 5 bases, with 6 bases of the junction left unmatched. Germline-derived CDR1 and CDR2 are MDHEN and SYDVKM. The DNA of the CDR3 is TGTGCCAGCAGTTTAGTTGACAGGGTCCACGAGCAGTACTTC. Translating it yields CASSLVDRVHEQYF.

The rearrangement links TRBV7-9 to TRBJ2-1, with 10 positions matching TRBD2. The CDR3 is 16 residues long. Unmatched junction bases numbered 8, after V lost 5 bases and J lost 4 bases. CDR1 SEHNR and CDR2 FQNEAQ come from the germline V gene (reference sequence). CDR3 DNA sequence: TGTGCCAGCAGCCCACTTAGCGGGGGGTTATACAATGAGCAGTTCTTC. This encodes CASSPLSGGLYNEQFF. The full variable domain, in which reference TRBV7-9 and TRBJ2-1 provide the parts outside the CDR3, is DTGVSQNPRHKITKRGQNVTFRCDPISEHNRLYWYRQTLGQGPEFLTYFQNEAQLEKSRLLSDRFSAERPKGSFSTLEIQRTEQGDSAMYLCASSPLSGGLYNEQFFGPGTRLTVL.

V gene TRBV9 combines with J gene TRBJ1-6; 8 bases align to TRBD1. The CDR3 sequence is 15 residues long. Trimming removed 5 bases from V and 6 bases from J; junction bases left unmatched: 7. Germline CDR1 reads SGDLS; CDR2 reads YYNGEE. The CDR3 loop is CASRPTDRGNSPLHF. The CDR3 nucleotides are TGTGCCAGCAGGCCAACCGACAGGGGTAATTCACCCCTCCACTTT.

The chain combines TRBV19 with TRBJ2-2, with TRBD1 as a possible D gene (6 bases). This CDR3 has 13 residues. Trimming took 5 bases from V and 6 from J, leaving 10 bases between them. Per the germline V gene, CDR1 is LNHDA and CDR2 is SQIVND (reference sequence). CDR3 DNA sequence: TGTGCCAGTAGTCAACAGGGCGCCGGGGAGCTGTTTTTT. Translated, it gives CASSQQGAGELFF.

CDR3: CASSLETALSNQPQHF. The CDR3 DNA reads as TGCGCCAGCAGCTTGGAAACAGCCCTTAGCAATCAGCCCCAGCATTTT. The J gene is TRBJ1-5, the V gene TRBV5-1; D not certain. The length of the CDR3 is 16 residues. CDR1 and CDR2 from the germline V gene are SGHRS and YFSETQ. V lost 0 bases and J lost 0, with 10 bases in between.

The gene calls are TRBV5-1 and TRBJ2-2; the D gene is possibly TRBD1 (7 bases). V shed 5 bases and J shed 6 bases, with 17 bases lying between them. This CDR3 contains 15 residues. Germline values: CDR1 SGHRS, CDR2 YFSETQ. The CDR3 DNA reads TGCGCCAGCAGAGGTCGAACAGGGGAGGCCGGGGAGCTGTTTTTT. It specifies CASRGRTGEAGELFF.

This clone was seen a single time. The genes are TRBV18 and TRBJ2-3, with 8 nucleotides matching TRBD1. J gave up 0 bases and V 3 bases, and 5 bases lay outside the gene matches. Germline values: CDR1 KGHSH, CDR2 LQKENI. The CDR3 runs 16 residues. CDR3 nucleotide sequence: TGTGCCAGCTCACCTAACAGGGGGGCTAGCACAGATACGCAGTATTTT. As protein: CASSPNRGASTDTQYF. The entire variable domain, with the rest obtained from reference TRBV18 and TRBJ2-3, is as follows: NAGVMQNPRHLVRRRGQEARLRCSPMKGHSHVYWYRQLPEEGLKFMVYLQKENIIDESGMPKERFSAEFPKEGPSILRIQQVVRGDSAAYFCASSPNRGASTDTQYFGPGTRLTVL.

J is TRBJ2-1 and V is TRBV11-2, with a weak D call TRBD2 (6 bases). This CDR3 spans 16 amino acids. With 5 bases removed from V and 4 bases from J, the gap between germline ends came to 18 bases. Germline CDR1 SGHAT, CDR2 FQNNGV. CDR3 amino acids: CASSPPPASAYNEQFF. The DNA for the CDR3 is TGTGCCAGCAGCCCCCCCCCGGCTAGCGCTTACAATGAGCAGTTCTTC.

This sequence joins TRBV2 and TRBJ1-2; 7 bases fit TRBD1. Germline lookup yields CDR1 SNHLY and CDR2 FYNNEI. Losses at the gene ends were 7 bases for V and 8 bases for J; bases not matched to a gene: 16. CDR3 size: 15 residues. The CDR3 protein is CASTPLIGGAIGYTF. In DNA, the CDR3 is TGTGCCAGCACCCCCCTCATAGGGGGCGCCATAGGCTACACCTTC.

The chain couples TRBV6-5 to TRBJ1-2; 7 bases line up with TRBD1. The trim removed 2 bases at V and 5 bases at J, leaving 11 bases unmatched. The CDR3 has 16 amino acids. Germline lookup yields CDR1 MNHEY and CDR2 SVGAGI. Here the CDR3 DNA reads TGTGCCAGCAGTTACCATGCCACCGGGACAGATTATGGCTACACCTTC. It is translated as CASSYHATGTDYGYTF.

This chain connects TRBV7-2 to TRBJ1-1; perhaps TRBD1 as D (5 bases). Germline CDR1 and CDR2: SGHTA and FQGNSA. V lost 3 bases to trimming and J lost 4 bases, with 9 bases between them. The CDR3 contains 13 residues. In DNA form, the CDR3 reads TGTGCCAGCAGCTTTCCAGGGATCACTGAAGCTTTCTTT. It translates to CASSFPGITEAFF.

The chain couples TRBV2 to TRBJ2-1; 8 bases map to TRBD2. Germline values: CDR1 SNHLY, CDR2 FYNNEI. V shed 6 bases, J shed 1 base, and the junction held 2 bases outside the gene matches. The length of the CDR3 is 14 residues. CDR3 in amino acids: CASSGGGSYNEQFF. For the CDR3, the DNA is TGTGCCAGCAGCGGCGGGGGGTCCTACAATGAGCAGTTCTTC.

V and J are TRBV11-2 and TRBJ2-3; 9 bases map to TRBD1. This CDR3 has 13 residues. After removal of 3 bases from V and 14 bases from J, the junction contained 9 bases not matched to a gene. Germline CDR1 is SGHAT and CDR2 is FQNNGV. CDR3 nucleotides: TGTGCCAGCAGCTTGCCCGGGACAGGGTTGCTGTATTTT. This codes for CASSLPGTGLLYF.

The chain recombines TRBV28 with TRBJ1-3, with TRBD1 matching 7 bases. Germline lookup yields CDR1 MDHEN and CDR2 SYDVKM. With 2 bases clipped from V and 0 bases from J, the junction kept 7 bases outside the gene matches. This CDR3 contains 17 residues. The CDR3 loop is CASSLGDSFFSGNTIYF. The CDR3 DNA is TGTGCCAGCAGTTTAGGGGACAGTTTCTTCTCTGGAAACACCATATATTTT.

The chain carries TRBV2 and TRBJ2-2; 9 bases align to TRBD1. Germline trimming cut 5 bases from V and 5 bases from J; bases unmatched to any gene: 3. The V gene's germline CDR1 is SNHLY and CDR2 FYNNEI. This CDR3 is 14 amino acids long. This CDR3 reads CASSSGTGTGELFF. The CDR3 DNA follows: TGTGCCAGCAGTTCCGGGACAGGGACCGGGGAGCTGTTTTTT.

The CDR3 coding sequence is TGTGCCAGCAGCTACCAAACAGGGGGGAGAACGAACACTGAAGCTTTCTTT. This codes for CASSYQTGGRTNTEAFF. This sequence joins TRBV7-9 and TRBJ1-1, with 8 bases fitting TRBD1. Germline V gene lookup returns CDR1 SEHNR and CDR2 FQNEAQ (reference sequence). The CDR3 covers 17 residues. Trimming took 4 bases from V and 1 from J; bases not matched to a gene: 11.

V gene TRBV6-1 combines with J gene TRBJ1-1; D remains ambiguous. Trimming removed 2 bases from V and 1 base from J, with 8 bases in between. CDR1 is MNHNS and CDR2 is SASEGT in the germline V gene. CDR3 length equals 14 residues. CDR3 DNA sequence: TGTGCCAGCAGTGAAAGGCGGGGGAACACTGAAGCTTTCTTT. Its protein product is CASSERRGNTEAFF.

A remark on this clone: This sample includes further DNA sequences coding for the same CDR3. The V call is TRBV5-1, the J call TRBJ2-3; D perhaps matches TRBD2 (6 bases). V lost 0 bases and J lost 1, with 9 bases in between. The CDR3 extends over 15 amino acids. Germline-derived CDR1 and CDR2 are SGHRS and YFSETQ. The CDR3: CASSLGSGGTDTQYF. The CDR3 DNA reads TGCGCCAGCAGCTTGGGTTCGGGGGGCACAGATACGCAGTATTTT.

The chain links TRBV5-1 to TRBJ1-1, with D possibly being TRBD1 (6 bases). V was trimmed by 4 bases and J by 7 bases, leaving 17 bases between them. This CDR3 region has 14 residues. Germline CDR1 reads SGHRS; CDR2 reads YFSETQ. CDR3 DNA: TGCGCCAGCAGCCCGGGGGGACAAGAGGGTGAAGCTTTCTTT. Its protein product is CASSPGGQEGEAFF. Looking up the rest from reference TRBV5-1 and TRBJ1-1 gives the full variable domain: KAGVTQTPRYLIKTRGQQVTLSCSPISGHRSVSWYQQTPGQGLQFLFEYFSETQRNKGNFPGRFSGRQFSNSRSEMNVSTLELGDSALYLCASSPGGQEGEAFFGQGTRLTVV.

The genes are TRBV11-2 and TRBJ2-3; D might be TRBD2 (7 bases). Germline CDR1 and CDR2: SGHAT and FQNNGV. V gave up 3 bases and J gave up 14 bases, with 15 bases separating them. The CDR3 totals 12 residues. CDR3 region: CASSLGGGGLYF. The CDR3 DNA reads TGTGCCAGCAGCTTGGGAGGGGGGGGTTTGTATTTT.

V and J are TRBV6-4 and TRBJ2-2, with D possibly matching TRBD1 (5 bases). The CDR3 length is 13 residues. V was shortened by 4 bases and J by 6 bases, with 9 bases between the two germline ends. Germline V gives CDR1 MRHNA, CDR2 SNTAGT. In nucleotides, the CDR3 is TGTGCCAGCAGTGCCCAGGGTTCCGGGGAGCTGTTTTTT. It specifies CASSAQGSGELFF.

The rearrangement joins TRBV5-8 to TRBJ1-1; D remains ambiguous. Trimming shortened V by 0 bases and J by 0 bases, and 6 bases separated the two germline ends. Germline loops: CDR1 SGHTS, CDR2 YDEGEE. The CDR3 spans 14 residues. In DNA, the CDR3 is TGTGCCAGCAGCTTGGCCATAGTGAACACTGAAGCTTTCTTT. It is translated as CASSLAIVNTEAFF.

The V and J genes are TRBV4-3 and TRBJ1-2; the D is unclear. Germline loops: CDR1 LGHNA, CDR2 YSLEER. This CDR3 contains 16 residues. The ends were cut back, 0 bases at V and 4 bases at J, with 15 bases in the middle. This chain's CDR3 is CASSQDRGGPSYGYTF. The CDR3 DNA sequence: TGCGCCAGCAGCCAAGATCGTGGAGGGCCGAGCTATGGCTACACCTTC.

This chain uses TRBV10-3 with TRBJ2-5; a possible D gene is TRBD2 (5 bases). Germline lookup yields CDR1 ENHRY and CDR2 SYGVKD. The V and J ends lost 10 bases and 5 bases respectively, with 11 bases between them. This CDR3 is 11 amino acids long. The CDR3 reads CATTGGETQYF. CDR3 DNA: TGTGCCACGACCGGCGGGGAGACCCAGTACTTC.

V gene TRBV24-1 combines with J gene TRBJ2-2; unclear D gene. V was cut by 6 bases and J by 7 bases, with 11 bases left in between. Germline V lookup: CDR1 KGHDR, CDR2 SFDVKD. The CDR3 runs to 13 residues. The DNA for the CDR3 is TGTGCCACCAGTACGTGGAGAAGCGGGGAGCTGTTTTTT. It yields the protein CATSTWRSGELFF.

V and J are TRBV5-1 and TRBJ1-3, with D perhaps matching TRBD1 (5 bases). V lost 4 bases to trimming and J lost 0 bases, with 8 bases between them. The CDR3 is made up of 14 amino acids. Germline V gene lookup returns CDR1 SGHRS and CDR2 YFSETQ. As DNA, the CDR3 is TGCGCCAGCAGCCGCGGGGGCTCTGGAAACACCATATATTTT. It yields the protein CASSRGGSGNTIYF. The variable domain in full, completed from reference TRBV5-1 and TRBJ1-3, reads KAGVTQTPRYLIKTRGQQVTLSCSPISGHRSVSWYQQTPGQGLQFLFEYFSETQRNKGNFPGRFSGRQFSNSRSEMNVSTLELGDSALYLCASSRGGSGNTIYFGEGSWLTVV.